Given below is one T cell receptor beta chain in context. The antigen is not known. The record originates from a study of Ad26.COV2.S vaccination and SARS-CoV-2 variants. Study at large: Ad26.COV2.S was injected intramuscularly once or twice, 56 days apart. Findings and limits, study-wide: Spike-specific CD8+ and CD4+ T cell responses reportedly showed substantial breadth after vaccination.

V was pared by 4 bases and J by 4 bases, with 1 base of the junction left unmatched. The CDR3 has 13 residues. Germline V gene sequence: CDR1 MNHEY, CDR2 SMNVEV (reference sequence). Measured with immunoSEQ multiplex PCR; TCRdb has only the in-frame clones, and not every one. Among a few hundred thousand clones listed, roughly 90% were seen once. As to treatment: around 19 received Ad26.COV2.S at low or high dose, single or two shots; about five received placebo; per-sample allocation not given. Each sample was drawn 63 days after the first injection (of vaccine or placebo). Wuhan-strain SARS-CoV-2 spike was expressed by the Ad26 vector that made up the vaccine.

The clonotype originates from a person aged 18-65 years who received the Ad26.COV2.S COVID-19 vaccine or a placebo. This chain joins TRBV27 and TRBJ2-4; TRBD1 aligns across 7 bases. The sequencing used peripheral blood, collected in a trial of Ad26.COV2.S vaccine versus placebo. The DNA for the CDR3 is TGTGCCAGCAGTTCGGGACAGAAAAACATTCAGTACTTC. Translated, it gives CASSSGQKNIQYF.